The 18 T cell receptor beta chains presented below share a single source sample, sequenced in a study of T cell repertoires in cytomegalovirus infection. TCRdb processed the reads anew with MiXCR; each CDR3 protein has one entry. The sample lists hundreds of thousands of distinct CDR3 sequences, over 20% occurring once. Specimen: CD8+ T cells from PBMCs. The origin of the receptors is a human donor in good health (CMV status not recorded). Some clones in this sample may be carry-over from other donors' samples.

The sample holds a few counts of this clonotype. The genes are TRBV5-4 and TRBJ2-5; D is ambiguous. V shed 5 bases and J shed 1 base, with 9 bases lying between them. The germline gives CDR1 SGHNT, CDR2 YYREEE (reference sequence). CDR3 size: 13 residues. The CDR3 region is CASSYDFQETQYF. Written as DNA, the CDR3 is TGTGCCAGCAGTTACGACTTCCAAGAGACCCAGTACTTC.

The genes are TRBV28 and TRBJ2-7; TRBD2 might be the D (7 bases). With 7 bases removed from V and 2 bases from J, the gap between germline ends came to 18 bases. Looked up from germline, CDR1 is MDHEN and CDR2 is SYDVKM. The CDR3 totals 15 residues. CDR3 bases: TGTGCCAGCACCTTAGGGGGGGTTGCGACCTACGAGCAGTACTTC. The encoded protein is CASTLGGVATYEQYF. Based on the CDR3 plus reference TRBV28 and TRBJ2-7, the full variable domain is DVKVTQSSRYLVKRTGEKVFLECVQDMDHENMFWYRQDPGLGLRLIYFSYDVKMKEKGDIPEGYSVSREKKERFSLILESASTNQTSMYLCASTLGGVATYEQYFGPGTRLTVT.

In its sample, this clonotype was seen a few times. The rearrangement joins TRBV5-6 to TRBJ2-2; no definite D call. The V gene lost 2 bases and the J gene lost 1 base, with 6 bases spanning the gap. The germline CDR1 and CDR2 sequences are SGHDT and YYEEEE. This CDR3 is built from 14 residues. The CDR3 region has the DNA TGTGCCAGCAGCTTTGTTCGGAACACCGGGGAGCTGTTTTTT. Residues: CASSFVRNTGELFF.

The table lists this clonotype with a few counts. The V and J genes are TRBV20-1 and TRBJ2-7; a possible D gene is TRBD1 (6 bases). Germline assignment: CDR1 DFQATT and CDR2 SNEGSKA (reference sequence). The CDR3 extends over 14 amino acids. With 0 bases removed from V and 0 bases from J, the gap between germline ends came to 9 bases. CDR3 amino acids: CSARDTGHSYEQYF. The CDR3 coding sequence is TGCAGTGCTAGAGATACAGGGCACTCCTACGAGCAGTACTTC.

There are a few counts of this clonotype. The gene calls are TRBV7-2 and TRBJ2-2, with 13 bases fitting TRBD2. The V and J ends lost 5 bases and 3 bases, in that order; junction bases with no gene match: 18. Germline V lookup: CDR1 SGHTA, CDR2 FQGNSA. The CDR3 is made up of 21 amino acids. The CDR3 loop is CASSPRSGRTSGGPDTGELFF. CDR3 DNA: TGTGCCAGCAGCCCGCGGAGCGGGAGGACTAGCGGGGGACCGGACACCGGGGAGCTGTTTTTT.

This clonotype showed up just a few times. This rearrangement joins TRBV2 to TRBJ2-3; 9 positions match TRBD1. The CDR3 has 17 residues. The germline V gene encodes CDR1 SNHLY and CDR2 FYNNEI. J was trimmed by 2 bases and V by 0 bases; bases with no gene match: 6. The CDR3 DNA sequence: TGTGCCAGCAGTGAAGCTTGGACAGGGGACCACACAGATACGCAGTATTTT. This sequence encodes CASSEAWTGDHTDTQYF.

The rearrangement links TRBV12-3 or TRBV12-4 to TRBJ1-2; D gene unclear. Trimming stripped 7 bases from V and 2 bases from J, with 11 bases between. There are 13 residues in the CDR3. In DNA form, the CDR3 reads TGTGCCAGCACCCCGGAGGGAAACTATGGCTACACCTTC. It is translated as CASTPEGNYGYTF.

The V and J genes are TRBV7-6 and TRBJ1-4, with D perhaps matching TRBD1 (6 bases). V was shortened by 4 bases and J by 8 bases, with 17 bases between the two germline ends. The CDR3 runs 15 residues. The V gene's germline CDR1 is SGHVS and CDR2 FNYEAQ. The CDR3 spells CASSSESQGREKLFF. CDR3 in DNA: TGTGCCAGCAGCTCAGAGTCCCAGGGGAGGGAAAAACTGTTTTTT.

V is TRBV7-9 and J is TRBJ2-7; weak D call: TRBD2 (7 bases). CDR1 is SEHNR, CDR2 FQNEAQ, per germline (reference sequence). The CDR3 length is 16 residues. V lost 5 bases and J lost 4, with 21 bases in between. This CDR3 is CASSPQEAGAAYEQYF. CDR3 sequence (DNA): TGTGCCAGCAGCCCCCAGGAGGCGGGGGCAGCATACGAGCAGTACTTC.

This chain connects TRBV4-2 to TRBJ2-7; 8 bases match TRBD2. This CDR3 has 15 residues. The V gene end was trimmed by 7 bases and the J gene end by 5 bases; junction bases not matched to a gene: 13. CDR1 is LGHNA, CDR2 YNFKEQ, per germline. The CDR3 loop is CASNFLGGARDEQYF. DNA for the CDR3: TGTGCCAGCAACTTCCTCGGGGGGGCCCGGGACGAGCAGTACTTC.

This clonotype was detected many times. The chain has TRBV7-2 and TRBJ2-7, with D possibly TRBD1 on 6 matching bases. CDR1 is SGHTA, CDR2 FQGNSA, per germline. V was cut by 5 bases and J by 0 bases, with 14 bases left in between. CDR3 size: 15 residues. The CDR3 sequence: CASSRFTGNSYEQYF. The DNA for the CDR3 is TGTGCCAGCAGCCGATTCACAGGGAACTCCTACGAGCAGTACTTC. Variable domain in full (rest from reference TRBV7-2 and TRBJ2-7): GAGVSQSPSNKVTEKGKDVELRCDPISGHTALYWYRQSLGQGLEFLIYFQGNSAPDKSGLPSDRFSAERTGGSVSTLTIQRTQQEDSAVYLCASSRFTGNSYEQYFGPGTRLTVT.

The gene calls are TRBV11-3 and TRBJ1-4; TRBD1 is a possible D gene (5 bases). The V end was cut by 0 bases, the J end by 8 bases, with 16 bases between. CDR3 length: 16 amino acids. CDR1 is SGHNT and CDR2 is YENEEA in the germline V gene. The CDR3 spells CASSLDRGEGGEKLFF. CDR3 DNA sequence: TGTGCCAGCAGCTTAGATCGGGGCGAAGGTGGAGAAAAACTGTTTTTT.

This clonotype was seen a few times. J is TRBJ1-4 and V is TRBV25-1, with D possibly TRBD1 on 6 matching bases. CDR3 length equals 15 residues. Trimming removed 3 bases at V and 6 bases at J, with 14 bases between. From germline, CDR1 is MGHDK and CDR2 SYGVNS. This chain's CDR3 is CASSDPGQGYEKLFF. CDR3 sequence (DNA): TGTGCCAGCAGTGACCCGGGGCAGGGGTATGAAAAACTGTTTTTT.

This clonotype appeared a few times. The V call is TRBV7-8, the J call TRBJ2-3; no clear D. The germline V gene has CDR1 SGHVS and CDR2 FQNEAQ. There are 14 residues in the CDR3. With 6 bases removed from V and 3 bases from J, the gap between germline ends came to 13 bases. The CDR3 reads CASSPYLPTDTQYF. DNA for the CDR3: TGTGCCAGCAGTCCATATCTACCAACAGATACGCAGTATTTT.

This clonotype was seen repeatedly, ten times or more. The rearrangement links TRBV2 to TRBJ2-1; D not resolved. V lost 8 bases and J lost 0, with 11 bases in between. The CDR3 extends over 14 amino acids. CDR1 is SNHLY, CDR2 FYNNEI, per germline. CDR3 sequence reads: CASPDPRSYNEQFF. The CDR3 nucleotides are TGTGCCAGCCCCGACCCCCGCTCCTACAATGAGCAGTTCTTC.

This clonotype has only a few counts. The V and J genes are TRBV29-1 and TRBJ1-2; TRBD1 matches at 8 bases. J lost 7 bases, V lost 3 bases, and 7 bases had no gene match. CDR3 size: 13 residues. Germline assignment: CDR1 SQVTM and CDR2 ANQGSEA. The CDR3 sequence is CSVDPGQGRGYTF. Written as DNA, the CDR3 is TGCAGCGTTGACCCCGGACAGGGCCGTGGCTACACCTTC.

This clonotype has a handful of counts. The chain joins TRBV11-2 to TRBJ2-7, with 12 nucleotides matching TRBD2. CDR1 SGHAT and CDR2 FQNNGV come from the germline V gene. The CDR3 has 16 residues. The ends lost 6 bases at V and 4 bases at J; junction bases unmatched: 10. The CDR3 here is CASSRGPSGGAYEQYF. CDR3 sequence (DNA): TGTGCCAGCAGTCGGGGGCCTAGCGGGGGGGCTTACGAGCAGTACTTC.

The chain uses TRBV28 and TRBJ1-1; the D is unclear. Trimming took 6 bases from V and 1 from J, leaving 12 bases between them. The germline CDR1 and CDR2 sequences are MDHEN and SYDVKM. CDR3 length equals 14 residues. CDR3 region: CASSYNGRNTEAFF. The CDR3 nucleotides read TGTGCCAGCAGCTACAATGGGAGGAACACTGAAGCTTTCTTT.